Following are 30 T cell receptor beta chains from one sample sequenced in a study of blood T cells in healthy people across ages. Using a J-beta primer mix together with a sample-barcoded 5' primer, a second PCR was run for roughly 7 to 12 cycles. TCRdb fed the 5' RACE reads into MiXCR, producing one record per CDR3 protein. This table has fewer than 1,200,000 distinct CDR3 sequences, roughly 24% appearing once. These data also featured in a second study, about T cells of mothers and their children.

The material sequenced was blood. Every receptor here comes from a girl aged 2 to 9 in good health.

Only a few counts were recorded for this clonotype. The chain carries TRBV7-2 and TRBJ2-5; D may be TRBD1 (6 bases). Germline V gene lookup returns CDR1 SGHTA and CDR2 FQGNSA. Trimming stripped 1 base from V and 5 bases from J, with 14 bases between. This CDR3 spans 15 amino acids. In DNA form, the CDR3 reads TGTGCCAGCAGCTTAGTGTTTCAGGGGTGGGAGACCCAGTACTTC. Translated, it gives CASSLVFQGWETQYF. The full variable domain, its missing parts supplied by reference TRBV7-2 and TRBJ2-5, is GAGVSQSPSNKVTEKGKDVELRCDPISGHTALYWYRQSLGQGLEFLIYFQGNSAPDKSGLPSDRFSAERTGGSVSTLTIQRTQQEDSAVYLCASSLVFQGWETQYFGPGTRLLVL.

This chain connects TRBV7-9 to TRBJ1-1, with D perhaps matching TRBD1 (5 bases). CDR3 length equals 15 residues. V was trimmed by 5 bases and J by 1 base, leaving 14 bases between them. The germline CDR1 and CDR2 sequences are SEHNR and FQNEAQ (reference sequence). CDR3 sequence: CASSPVQGGNTEAFF. The CDR3 DNA follows: TGTGCCAGCAGCCCTGTCCAGGGCGGGAACACTGAAGCTTTCTTT.

Only a few counts were recorded for this clonotype. J is TRBJ2-1 and V is TRBV5-5; TRBD2 matches at 11 bases. The CDR3 sequence is 16 residues long. V lost 4 bases, J lost 5 bases, and 8 bases stayed unmatched. CDR1 is SGHKS, CDR2 YYEKEE, per germline (reference sequence). The CDR3, as DNA: TGTGCCAGCAGCCCCAGGGGACTAGCGGCGAACAATGAGCAGTTCTTC. This sequence encodes CASSPRGLAANNEQFF.

This clonotype was picked up a small number of times. This sequence joins TRBV5-5 and TRBJ1-5, with 7 bases lining up with TRBD1. CDR1 SGHKS and CDR2 YYEKEE come from the germline V gene (reference sequence). This CDR3 comprises 15 residues. J gave up 4 bases and V 5 bases, and 9 bases lay outside the gene matches. The CDR3 is CASSAGTVTNQPQHF. In DNA form, the CDR3 reads TGTGCCAGCAGTGCCGGGACAGTCACTAATCAGCCCCAGCATTTT.

There are a few counts of this clonotype. V is TRBV12-3 or TRBV12-4 and J is TRBJ1-2; 7 bases line up with TRBD1. With V trimmed by 7 bases and J by 7 bases, 6 bases remained unmatched. This CDR3 has 12 residues. The CDR3 is CASTGTVGGYTF. The CDR3, as DNA: TGTGCCAGCACCGGGACAGTAGGTGGCTACACCTTC.

This rearrangement joins TRBV7-2 to TRBJ2-7; D is possibly TRBD2 (5 bases). The CDR3 consists of 14 residues. Trimming stripped 5 bases from V and 4 bases from J, with 15 bases between. Germline V gene data show CDR1 as SGHTA and CDR2 as FQGNSA. DNA for the CDR3: TGTGCCAGCAGCCCAGGAGGACCTGAATACGAGCAGTACTTC. Amino acids: CASSPGGPEYEQYF. Full variable domain (rest looked up from reference TRBV7-2 and TRBJ2-7): GAGVSQSPSNKVTEKGKDVELRCDPISGHTALYWYRQSLGQGLEFLIYFQGNSAPDKSGLPSDRFSAERTGGSVSTLTIQRTQQEDSAVYLCASSPGGPEYEQYFGPGTRLTVT.

The chain joins TRBV27 to TRBJ2-1; tentative D call: TRBD1 (5 bases). The J call may not be correct, given that the DNA end is closer to TRBJ2-5. This CDR3 has 15 amino acids. Germline CDR1 is MNHEY and CDR2 is SMNVEV (reference sequence). CDR3 DNA sequence: TGTGCCAGCAGTAGACGGTGGGCAGGGAAGGAGACCCAGTACTTC. Protein product: CASSRRWAGKETQYF.

The chain couples TRBV5-6 to TRBJ1-6; D ambiguous. Germline-derived CDR1 and CDR2 are SGHDT and YYEEEE. V lost 4 bases and J lost 7, with 12 bases in between. The CDR3 spans 14 residues. CDR3 in amino acids: CASSRERGNSPLHF. As DNA, the CDR3 is TGTGCCAGCAGCAGGGAAAGAGGCAATTCACCCCTCCACTTT.

This chain uses TRBV12-3 or TRBV12-4 with TRBJ2-5; possibly TRBD2 for D (5 bases). Near its end, the DNA agrees better with TRBJ2-1, so the J call may be wrong. The CDR3 loop spans 14 amino acids. DNA for the CDR3: TGTGCCAGCAGTTTAGGGCGGGCCCCTGGAGAGCAGTTCTTC. Its translation: CASSLGRAPGEQFF.

This clonotype showed up just a few times. V is TRBV12-3 or TRBV12-4 and J is TRBJ1-6; D unclear. This CDR3 region has 16 residues. V lost 4 bases and J lost 0, with 10 bases in between. CDR3 amino acids: CASSYDGISYNSPLHF. The CDR3 DNA is TGTGCCAGCAGTTATGACGGCATCTCCTATAATTCACCCCTCCACTTT.

This clonotype showed up just a few times. J is TRBJ1-1 and V is TRBV5-1; possibly TRBD1 for D (6 bases). V was cut by 2 bases and J by 0 bases, with 11 bases left in between. The CDR3 runs to 15 residues. CDR1 is SGHRS, CDR2 YFSETQ, per germline. CDR3 nucleotides: TGCGCCAGCAGCTTCTGGACAGCCATGAACACTGAAGCTTTCTTT. Its protein is CASSFWTAMNTEAFF. The variable domain in full, with the rest retrieved from reference TRBV5-1 and TRBJ1-1, is KAGVTQTPRYLIKTRGQQVTLSCSPISGHRSVSWYQQTPGQGLQFLFEYFSETQRNKGNFPGRFSGRQFSNSRSEMNVSTLELGDSALYLCASSFWTAMNTEAFFGQGTRLTVV.

Only a few counts were recorded for this clonotype. The V and J genes are TRBV29-1 and TRBJ2-3; D may match TRBD1 or TRBD2 (5 bases each). The V gene's germline CDR1 is SQVTM and CDR2 ANQGSEA. This CDR3 spans 13 amino acids. V lost 3 bases, J lost 3 bases, and 10 bases lay in between. CDR3 amino acids: CSVEGVLTDTQYF. The CDR3 bases are TGCAGCGTTGAGGGGGTCCTGACAGATACGCAGTATTTT.

This clonotype was found a few times. The chain combines TRBV29-1 with TRBJ1-1; D call uncertain. The ends were cut back, 2 bases at V and 3 bases at J, with 22 bases in the middle. The CDR3 length is 17 residues. Per germline, CDR1 SQVTM and CDR2 ANQGSEA. In nucleotides, the CDR3 is TGCAGCGTTGAAACGCTCCTCCCCGGTGGGGTGCACACTGAAGCTTTCTTT. This gives the protein CSVETLLPGGVHTEAFF.

The chain uses TRBV5-1 and TRBJ1-4; D not certain. Germline assignment: CDR1 SGHRS and CDR2 YFSETQ. The V and J ends lost 4 bases and 5 bases respectively, with 18 bases between them. This CDR3 has 16 amino acids. CDR3 DNA: TGCGCCAGCAGCAAGGAAGCAATGAGTCACAATGAAAAACTGTTTTTT. It codes for CASSKEAMSHNEKLFF. The variable domain in full, completed from reference TRBV5-1 and TRBJ1-4, reads KAGVTQTPRYLIKTRGQQVTLSCSPISGHRSVSWYQQTPGQGLQFLFEYFSETQRNKGNFPGRFSGRQFSNSRSEMNVSTLELGDSALYLCASSKEAMSHNEKLFFGSGTQLSVL.

The V and J genes are TRBV5-6 and TRBJ2-1; 8 positions match TRBD2. Germline CDR1 reads SGHDT; CDR2 reads YYEEEE. This CDR3 has 15 amino acids. V gave up 2 bases and J gave up 7 bases; unmatched junction bases: 8. Here the CDR3 reads CASSFGTRVPNEQFF. The CDR3 coding sequence is TGTGCCAGCAGCTTCGGGACTAGAGTCCCAAATGAGCAGTTCTTC.

This rearrangement joins TRBV5-6 to TRBJ1-2; D is unclear. The germline gives CDR1 SGHDT, CDR2 YYEEEE. Trimming took 2 bases from V and 1 from J, leaving 21 bases between them. This CDR3 spans 18 amino acids. The CDR3: CASSFDARLSWNNYGYTF. Written as DNA, the CDR3 is TGTGCCAGCAGCTTTGATGCCCGCCTATCCTGGAATAACTATGGCTACACCTTC.

The chain combines TRBV3-1 with TRBJ2-1; D gene unclear. CDR1 and CDR2 (germline): LGHDT, YNNKEL (reference sequence). This CDR3 is built from 12 residues. Trimming left V 1 base short and J 8 bases short, with 6 bases between. The CDR3, as DNA: TGTGCCAGCAGCCAAGGCTCGTATGAGCAGTTCTTC. The encoded protein is CASSQGSYEQFF.

On this clonotype: The CDR3 does not end in the conserved phenylalanine or tryptophan, so this is likely a read error. This chain joins TRBV7-2 and TRBJ1-2, with D possibly TRBD1 on 5 matching bases. This CDR3 comprises 15 residues. The V end was cut by 3 bases, the J end by 4 bases, with 15 bases between. Germline-derived CDR1 and CDR2 are SGHTA and FQGNSA. The CDR3 protein is CASSFDPRGGYGYTL. CDR3 coding DNA: TGTGCCAGCAGCTTTGACCCGAGGGGCGGCTATGGCTACACCCTC.

The chain employs TRBV7-9 and TRBJ2-5; no reliable D call. Per germline, CDR1 SEHNR and CDR2 FQNEAQ (reference sequence). Trimming stripped 2 bases from V and 13 bases from J, with 11 bases between. The CDR3 loop spans 11 amino acids. Here the CDR3 reads CASSLLPSPYF. The CDR3 bases are TGTGCCAGCAGCTTATTGCCCAGTCCGTACTTC.

The genes are TRBV14 and TRBJ1-2; a possible D gene is TRBD1 (5 bases). V gave up 1 base and J gave up 4 bases, with 16 bases separating them. The CDR3 spans 16 residues. The germline V gene encodes CDR1 SGHDN and CDR2 FVKESK. The CDR3 nucleotides are TGTGCCAGCAGCCAAGCCCAGGGACTGTCGAGCTATGGCTACACCTTC. Translating it yields CASSQAQGLSSYGYTF.

This clonotype was counted a few times. An end of the junction does not agree with germline; a read error may underlie this. V and J are TRBV7-8 and TRBJ2-7; a weak D match, TRBD2 (5 bases). Per the germline V gene, CDR1 is SGHVS and CDR2 is FQNEAQ. The CDR3 sequence is 15 residues long. The CDR3 reads CASSFQDSLPYVQYF. For the CDR3, the DNA is TGTGCCAGCAGCTTTCAGGACTCCCTCCCCTACGTGCAGTACTTC. Supplemented by reference TRBV7-8 and TRBJ2-7, the full variable domain reads GAGVSQSPRYKVAKRGQDVALRCDPISGHVSLFWYQQALGQGPEFLTYFQNEAQLDKSGLPSDRFFAERPEGSVSTLKIQRTQQEDSAVYLCASSFQDSLPYVQYFGPGTRLTVT.

This clonotype was counted ten times or more. CDR3: CASSLGGADEQFF. DNA for the CDR3: TGTGCCAGCAGCTTGGGGGGAGCGGATGAGCAGTTCTTC. The chain employs TRBV7-6 and TRBJ2-1; possibly TRBD2 for D (6 bases). CDR1 is SGHVS and CDR2 is FNYEAQ in the germline V gene. Trimming shortened V by 3 bases and J by 8 bases, and 11 bases separated the two germline ends. The CDR3 is made up of 13 amino acids.

V gene TRBV24-1 combines with J gene TRBJ2-5; D perhaps matches TRBD1 (7 bases). Germline lookup yields CDR1 KGHDR and CDR2 SFDVKD. The CDR3 has 16 residues. V was clipped by 1 base and J by 5 bases, with 16 bases between them. CDR3 in amino acids: CATSDLDRAGYETQYF. The CDR3 region has the DNA TGTGCCACCAGTGATTTAGACAGGGCGGGATATGAGACCCAGTACTTC.

The chain uses TRBV6-5 and TRBJ1-1, with 8 bases that match TRBD1. This CDR3 is 17 amino acids long. With 5 bases clipped from V and 4 bases from J, the junction kept 15 bases outside the gene matches. CDR1 and CDR2 (germline): MNHEY, SVGAGI. The CDR3 DNA is TGTGCCAGCAGTCAACAACCCTTCTACAGGGGGGGCACTGAAGCTTTCTTT. Its protein product is CASSQQPFYRGGTEAFF.

The V gene is TRBV12-3 or TRBV12-4, the J gene TRBJ1-1; D gene uncertain. The CDR3 sequence is 15 residues long. V was clipped by 1 base and J by 0 bases, with 9 bases between them. Written as DNA, the CDR3 is TGTGCCAGCAGTTTAGGCGGAGAGATGAACACTGAAGCTTTCTTT. Amino acids: CASSLGGEMNTEAFF.

The rearrangement links TRBV6-4 to TRBJ1-1; TRBD1 might be the D (5 bases). In germline, CDR1 is MRHNA, CDR2 SNTAGT. The CDR3 sequence is 14 residues long. V was shortened by 4 bases and J by 1 base, with 10 bases between the two germline ends. The CDR3 loop reads CASSVDGANTEAFF. The CDR3 DNA follows: TGTGCCAGCAGTGTAGATGGGGCGAACACTGAAGCTTTCTTT.

This clonotype was seen a few times. The chain uses TRBV6-5 and TRBJ2-5, with D perhaps being TRBD1 or TRBD2 (5 bases each). With the DNA end fitting TRBJ2-1 better, the J assignment may be wrong. This CDR3 spans 17 amino acids. Germline CDR1 is MNHEY and CDR2 is SVGAGI. In nucleotides, the CDR3 is TGTGCCAGCAGTTACTCCCCGGGACCAGCTCCGTGGGATGAGCAGTTCTTC. This gives the protein CASSYSPGPAPWDEQFF.

The gene calls are TRBV3-1 and TRBJ2-1, with no clear D. The DNA end lines up better with TRBJ2-7; the J call may be wrong. CDR3 length: 15 residues. CDR1 and CDR2 from the germline V gene are LGHDT and YNNKEL (reference sequence). CDR3 loop: CASSPLLVRSYEQYF. CDR3 DNA: TGTGCCAGCAGCCCTCTCCTAGTAAGGTCCTACGAGCAGTACTTC.

CDR3 in amino acids: CASSSNPPVYQNTGELFF. In DNA form, the CDR3 reads TGTGCCAGCAGCTCCAATCCCCCGGTCTACCAAAACACCGGGGAGCTGTTTTTT. The V call is TRBV5-5, the J call TRBJ2-2; D is undetermined. Looked up from germline, CDR1 is SGHKS and CDR2 is YYEKEE (reference sequence). Trimming removed 3 bases at V and 2 bases at J, with 20 bases between. This CDR3 has 18 residues.

This clonotype was counted a few times. This chain uses TRBV29-1 with TRBJ2-3, with TRBD2 matching 14 bases. There are 14 residues in the CDR3. The V segment lost 7 bases and the J segment 7 bases; nucleotides outside the gene matches: 7. Germline CDR1 is SQVTM and CDR2 is ANQGSEA. CDR3 in amino acids: CSAKGLAGDHTQYF. Written as DNA, the CDR3 is TGCAGCGCTAAGGGACTAGCGGGGGACCATACGCAGTATTTT.